A single sample gave rise to the 19 T cell receptor beta chains below, sequenced in a study of CD8+CD57+ T cells in acquired aplastic anemia. Those patients picked for sequencing had displayed CD8+CD57+ cell expansion on flow cytometry. TCR beta VDJ and CDR3 profiling used genomic DNA as template. TCRdb used MiXCR to reprocess the reads, holding one entry per CDR3 protein. The sample holds around 250,000 distinct CDR3 sequences, approximately 80% seen once. Sequenced input: sorted CD4+, CD8+, or CD8+CD57+ T cells (not recorded which) from PBMCs. The receptors were gathered from a human donor with aplastic anemia.

The chain joins TRBV7-9 to TRBJ1-2, with D possibly matching TRBD1 (6 bases). The V and J ends lost 4 bases and 5 bases respectively, with 17 bases between them. Per germline, CDR1 SEHNR and CDR2 FQNEAQ (reference sequence). The CDR3 sequence is 15 residues long. The CDR3: CASSWGGGGGYGYTF. CDR3 nucleotide sequence: TGTGCCAGCAGCTGGGGTGGAGGGGGAGGGTATGGCTACACCTTC.

Points on this clonotype: Because the CDR3 is missing its conserved closing phenylalanine or tryptophan, this is likely a read error. CDR3 DNA sequence: TGTGCCAGCAGTCGCGGCCGCAGCGGGACATTCGGCTACACCCCC. Translating it yields CASSRGRSGTFGYTP. This sequence joins TRBV2 and TRBJ1-2, with a weak D call TRBD1 (6 bases). The CDR3 is made up of 15 amino acids. CDR1 SNHLY and CDR2 FYNNEI come from the germline V gene. V lost 5 bases to trimming and J lost 8 bases, with 21 bases between them.

The V gene is TRBV7-9, the J gene TRBJ2-1; weak D call: TRBD1 (6 bases). CDR3 length equals 16 residues. V lost 4 bases and J 7 bases, leaving 20 bases between the germline ends. Germline V gene sequence: CDR1 SEHNR, CDR2 FQNEAQ (reference sequence). CDR3 residues: CASSSWTVGPGNEQFF. The CDR3 DNA sequence: TGTGCCAGCAGCTCATGGACAGTGGGCCCGGGGAATGAGCAGTTCTTC.

Comments on this clonotype: The junction and the germline gene differ at one end; a read error may be behind it. The chain carries TRBV2 and TRBJ2-3; D may match TRBD1 or TRBD2 (6 bases each). Germline CDR1 is SNHLY and CDR2 is FYNNEI. The CDR3 loop spans 13 amino acids. The CDR3 loop is CASSDGGPHEQFF. The CDR3 region has the DNA TGTGCCAGCAGTGATGGGGGGCCCCATGAGCAGTTTTTT.

This clonotype was observed a few times. Germline and junction disagree at one end, which may indicate a read error. This chain links TRBV7-8 with TRBJ1-6, with no clear D. The CDR3 runs 14 residues. CDR1 and CDR2 (germline): SGHVS, FQNEAQ. In DNA form, the CDR3 reads TGTGCCAGCAGCGTAGGGTCAGATACGCAGCATTTTGGCTTT. This codes for CASSVGSDTQHFGF.

Turning to this clonotype: The junction does not match germline at one end; this may be a read error. This chain links TRBV7-8 with TRBJ1-1, with 7 bases identical to TRBD1. Germline V CDR1 and CDR2: SGHVS, FQNEAQ. The CDR3 has 17 residues. The CDR3 DNA is TGTGCCAGCAGCGTGGCGGGCCGACAGGGAGGAAACAATGAAGCTTTCTTT. This gives the protein CASSVAGRQGGNNEAFF.

V usage is TRBV6-1 and J usage is TRBJ2-5; D could derive from TRBD1 or TRBD2 (5 bases each). V shed 7 bases and J shed 3 bases, with 15 bases lying between them. The CDR3 spans 14 residues. Germline V lookup: CDR1 MNHNS, CDR2 SASEGT. For the CDR3, the DNA is TGTGCCAGCAATTTAGGGACGGTCAAAGAGACCCAGTACTTC. It yields the protein CASNLGTVKETQYF.

This clonotype was recorded many times. The V gene is TRBV7-6, the J gene TRBJ2-3, with 8 bases identical to TRBD1. The CDR3 has 16 residues. Germline V gene data show CDR1 as SGHVS and CDR2 as FNYEAQ. The trim removed 1 base at V and 4 bases at J, leaving 7 bases unmatched. The CDR3 DNA follows: TGTGCCAGCAGCTTAGGGGCAGGGGGCACCGCAGATACGCAGTATTTT. Protein product: CASSLGAGGTADTQYF. Full variable domain (rest looked up from reference TRBV7-6 and TRBJ2-3): GAGVSQSPRYKVTKRGQDVALRCDPISGHVSLYWYRQALGQGPEFLTYFNYEAQQDKSGLPNDRFSAERPEGSISTLTIQRTEQRDSAMYRCASSLGAGGTADTQYFGPGTRLTVL.

As to this clonotype: Mismatch with germline at one junction end may stem from a read error. V and J are TRBV7-8 and TRBJ2-7, with D perhaps matching TRBD2 (7 bases). Germline CDR1 is SGHVS and CDR2 is FQNEAQ. This CDR3 has 14 residues. The CDR3 bases are TGTGCCAGCAGTTTAGGGGGGGCTCCCGACACGCAGTATTTC. Its protein is CASSLGGAPDTQYF.

The genes are TRBV7-3 and TRBJ2-3; TRBD1 might be the D (6 bases). Germline CDR1 SGHTA, CDR2 FQGTGA. The CDR3 length is 15 residues. Trimming took off 5 bases at V and 10 bases at J, with 22 bases between the two ends. The CDR3 here is CASSVGGHSSDPQYF. The CDR3 DNA reads as TGTGCCAGCAGCGTAGGGGGACACAGCTCAGACCCGCAGTATTTT.

With regard to this clonotype: At one of its ends the junction is not consistent with the germline gene, which may arise from a read error. This chain joins TRBV11-1 and TRBJ2-5; no definite D call. Germline V gene sequence: CDR1 SGHAT, CDR2 FQDESV (reference sequence). The CDR3 extends over 14 amino acids. CDR3 protein: CATSIGREQETQYF. CDR3 nucleotides: TGTGCCACCAGCATAGGTCGCGAGCAAGAGACCCAGTACTTC.

The chain links TRBV13 to TRBJ1-5; D is possibly TRBD1 (5 bases). V shed 8 bases and J shed 4 bases, with 18 bases lying between them. This CDR3 is built from 15 residues. Germline assignment: CDR1 PRHDT and CDR2 FYEKMQ (reference sequence). CDR3 nucleotides: TGTGCCAGCGGGGACGGGACCGCCCGAAATCAGCCCCAGCATTTT. Protein: CASGDGTARNQPQHF.

About this clonotype: A junction end diverges from the germline sequence, so it may reflect a read error. The rearrangement uses TRBV10-3 and TRBJ2-3; D is possibly TRBD1 or TRBD2 (5 bases each). Per the germline V gene, CDR1 is ENHRY and CDR2 is SYGVKD. The CDR3 length is 14 residues. This CDR3 is CASSVGSLTATQYF. CDR3 coding DNA: TGTGCCAGCAGCGTGGGGAGCTTGACAGCTACGCAGTATTTT.

Concerning this clonotype: This CDR3 is missing its conserved last phenylalanine or tryptophan, likely due to a read error. The DNA is omitted, as the CDR3 cannot be located on it reliably, and the CDR3 follows TCRdb's listing. The chain couples TRBV7-3 to TRBJ2-7; the table calls TRBD1, which could not be checked here. The germline CDR1 and CDR2 sequences are SGHTA and FQGTGA. The CDR3 length is 12 residues, termini included. CDR3 sequence: CASSSGGTGEYT.

Concerning this clonotype itself: At one end, the junction sequence differs from germline, possibly due to a read error. J is TRBJ2-5 and V is TRBV7-9; no definite D call. CDR3 length: 14 residues. From germline, CDR1 is SEHNR and CDR2 FQNEAQ (reference sequence). The CDR3 nucleotides read TGTGCCAGCAGCGCAGTAGCAGAGCACCAGAACTTCGGGTTC. Its protein is CASSAVAEHQNFGF.

This rearrangement joins TRBV7-3 to TRBJ2-1; D perhaps matches TRBD2 (6 bases). Trimming removed 2 bases from V and 13 bases from J, with 24 bases in between. Germline assignment: CDR1 SGHTA and CDR2 FQGTGA. CDR3 length: 16 residues. The CDR3, as DNA: TGTGCCAGCAGCTTAGCCAGACGCGACGGGAGCAACACCCAGTTCTTC. Protein product: CASSLARRDGSNTQFF.

This clonotype was seen a single time. This chain links TRBV7-8 with TRBJ1-2; TRBD1 might be the D (6 bases). Germline CDR1 SGHVS, CDR2 FQNEAQ. V was trimmed by 3 bases and J by 10 bases, leaving 24 bases between them. The length of the CDR3 is 16 residues. The CDR3 region is CASSFRQRGMALSYTF. CDR3 DNA: TGTGCCAGCAGCTTTCGTCAAAGGGGGATGGCCCTTTCCTACACCTTC.

V is TRBV9 and J is TRBJ2-5, with D unclear. The CDR3 loop spans 16 amino acids. Trimming shortened V by 4 bases and J by 8 bases, and 24 bases separated the two germline ends. The germline CDR1 and CDR2 sequences are SGDLS and YYNGEE. CDR3 amino acids: CASSFGSDTRQVTQYF. CDR3 DNA: TGTGCCAGCAGCTTCGGGTCAGATACGCGGCAAGTTACCCAGTACTTC.

In the case of this clonotype: Germline and junction disagree at one end, which may indicate a read error. The chain combines TRBV7-2 with TRBJ1-2, with TRBD1 as a possible D gene (6 bases). In germline, CDR1 is SGHTA, CDR2 FQGNSA. The CDR3 is made up of 16 amino acids. This CDR3 reads CASSQRLGGGAYGYTF. In nucleotides, the CDR3 is TGCGCCAGCAGCCAACGACTAGGGGGGGGAGCCTATGGCTACACCTTC.